By frequency in the sample, the clone carrying this T cell receptor beta chain is hyperexpanded. This specimen belongs to a study of chemoradiotherapy in HPV16-positive cancers. Repeated repertoire sampling spanned the course of chemoradiotherapy. Profiled with immunoSEQ multiplex PCR; TCRdb holds only in-frame clones, not every one. The table shows 3,000 to 5,000 clones, with roughly 73% occurring only once. The specimen was collected from a patient who underwent chemoradiotherapy. The sequence derives from a human donor with HPV-associated anogenital cancer.

Here the CDR3 reads CASSSIGGVADTQYF. DNA of the CDR3: TGTGCCAGCAGTTCGATTGGGGGGGTAGCAGATACGCAGTATTTT. The rearrangement links TRBV27 to TRBJ2-3; 7 nucleotides align to TRBD2. The germline V gene encodes CDR1 MNHEY and CDR2 SMNVEV (reference sequence). There are 15 residues in the CDR3. V was clipped by 4 bases and J by 4 bases; unmatched bases: 8.